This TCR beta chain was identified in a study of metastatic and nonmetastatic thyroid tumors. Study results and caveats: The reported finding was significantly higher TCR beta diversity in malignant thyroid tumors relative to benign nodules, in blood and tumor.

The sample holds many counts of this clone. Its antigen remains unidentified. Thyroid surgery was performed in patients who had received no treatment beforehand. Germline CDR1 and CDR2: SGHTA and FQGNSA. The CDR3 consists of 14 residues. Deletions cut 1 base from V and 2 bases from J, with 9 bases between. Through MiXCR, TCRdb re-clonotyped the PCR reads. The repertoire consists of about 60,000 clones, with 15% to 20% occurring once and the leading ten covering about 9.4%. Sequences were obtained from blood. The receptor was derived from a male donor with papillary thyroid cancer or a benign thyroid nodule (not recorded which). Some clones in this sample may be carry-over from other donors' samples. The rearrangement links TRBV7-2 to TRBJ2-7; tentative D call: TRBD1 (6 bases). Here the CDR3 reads CASSLGRGPYEQYF. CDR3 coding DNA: TGTGCCAGCAGCTTAGGCAGGGGACCCTACGAGCAGTACTTC.